The T cell receptor (beta chain) under discussion was sequenced for a study of a mutant IDH1 vaccine in newly diagnosed glioma (dated by TCRdb to 2020 to 2022). Turning to the overall study: Eight vaccinations were administered to patients in weeks 1, 3, 5, 7, 11, 15, 19 and 23, corresponding to visits V03 through V10. Vaccination began 4-6 weeks after radiotherapy alone, or alongside temozolomide cycles in the chemotherapy-containing groups. The approximately 30 treated patients were around 62% male and roughly 38% female, with a mean age of approximately 40 years. Before enrollment, most patients had been given radiochemotherapy with temozolomide as standard therapy, while the rest had received either radiotherapy alone or temozolomide alone. Peripheral blood samples were drawn at six visits, namely V03 (baseline), V05, V07, V10, V12 and V13. For exploratory analyses, 25 to 30 treated patients had longitudinal TCRB deep sequencing done wherever samples were available. Findings and caveats that apply to the study as a whole: Across multiple MHC alleles, vaccine-induced immune responses were seen in just over 90% of patients. Pseudoprogression appeared unrelated to alterations in the top peripheral T cell clonotypes detected by TCRB sequencing. The authors stated that sample limitations prevented analyses of patient blood samples from being reproduced. Availability determined which PBMC samples were chosen for TCRB deep sequencing.

The CDR3, cysteine through phenylalanine, is 19 amino acids long. CDR3 DNA only is kept here, 57 bases in frame from base 1. V is pruned by 2 bases and J by 4 bases, leaving 7 bases of the junction without a gene match. CDR1 and CDR2, per the germline V gene (reference sequence), are LNHNV and YYDKDF. The time point label for this specimen denotes: week 5, during vaccination. Each vaccine dose, consisting of 300 ug of a 20-mer mutant IDH1 peptide in Montanide, was administered subcutaneously with topical imiquimod. The donors had newly diagnosed IDH1-mutant astrocytomas of WHO grade 3 or 4 that showed loss of nuclear ATRX. The samples were drawn from NOA16, a multicentre, single-arm, open-label phase I trial in Germany that tested a mutant IDH1 peptide vaccine in humans for the first time. The DNeasy Blood and Tissue Kit was used to extract genomic DNA from EDTA blood for TCRB sequencing. Of note for this clone: Its antigen is unknown. No per-base quality is available; no much larger clone lies one base away.

Library prep was done by the immunoSEQ multiplex PCR assay. Following the manufacturer's protocol, the hsTCRB Kit was used to amplify rearranged TCR beta chain sequences. Sequencing of TCRB libraries was carried out on an Illumina MiSeq. The authors' pipeline ran thus. The proprietary platform of the kit vendor was used for demultiplexing, trimming and gene mapping. The source is immuneACCESS, and TCRdb retained only in-frame sequences with V and J called. Part of the clones is not carried over; for the studies checked, unresolved V genes explain less than half of this, and the remainder is unexplained. That table furnishes V, J and clone size, whereas the DNA furnished D and trimming. The sample data list about 53,000 clones, and roughly 82% of these were observed just once. The ten top clones hold 3.1% of the sample.

This sample comprised PBMCs, obtained from a glioma patient whose treatment included an IDH1 peptide vaccine. The TCR sequence derives from a woman between 18 and 29 years old with glioma. Some clones in this sample may be carry-over from other donors' samples. Rearrangement joined TRBV15 to TRBJ2-2, with 16 junctional bases fitting TRBD2. The CDR3 loop reads CATSRTGLAGGPPTGELFF. The DNA reads as follows: TGTGCCACCAGCAGAACGGGACTAGCGGGAGGGCCCCCCACCGGGGAGCTGTTTTTT.